Here is one T cell receptor (beta chain) with its context. The antigen is unknown. This sample was included in a study of post-analysis software for immune sequencing data. Whole-study context: Disease trajectories encompassed relapsing-remitting, secondary progressive and progressive-relapsing multiple sclerosis. The study, taken as a whole, reports: Controls showed significantly higher normalized Chao1 diversity than did multiple sclerosis patients. Patients showed TRBV5-6, TRBV5-1 and TRBV20-1 among about five TRBV segments more frequent than in controls. Strong co-clustering by F measure was seen for same-batch samples.

Looked up from germline, CDR1 is DFQATT and CDR2 is SNEGSKA (reference sequence). The CDR3 is 13 amino acids. V was shortened by 5 bases and J by 6 bases, with 17 bases between the two germline ends. Prepared TCR beta cDNA libraries contained unique molecular identifiers. Input populations of 1 to 10 million T cells gave rise to some 500,000 cDNA molecules. TCRdb used MiXCR to reprocess the PCR reads, holding one entry per CDR3 protein. Of about 770,000 distinct CDR3 sequences listed, roughly 46% are singletons. The sequence was obtained from a girl between 10 and 17 years old with multiple sclerosis. The source material was blood. This chain joins TRBV20-1 and TRBJ2-7; tentatively, D is TRBD2 (6 bases). For the CDR3, the DNA is TGCAGTGCTGACCCCGGGACTCCTTCCGAGCAGTACTTC. Protein product: CSADPGTPSEQYF.